This T cell receptor (beta chain) stems from a study of blood T cell repertoires in COVID-19. In the study overall: Material from acute and convalescent COVID-19 was sourced from the United States, Italy and Spain.

Germline V CDR1 and CDR2: SGHDN, FVKESK. V was pared by 0 bases and J by 1 base, with 9 bases between. The CDR3 consists of 15 residues. Generated by immunoSEQ multiplex PCR, the TCRdb table keeps only in-frame clones and is missing some. This sample has about 190,000 clones; roughly 88% occur once, and the top ten carry around 8.6%. Source material: PBMCs or T cells enriched from blood (not recorded which). This chain links TRBV14 with TRBJ1-1; no firm D call. This receptor was taken from a woman younger than 45 who had recovered from COVID-19. In nucleotides, the CDR3 is TGTGCCAGCAGCCAAGATACGAGTCCGAACACTGAAGCTTTCTTT. Translated: CASSQDTSPNTEAFF.